This T cell receptor beta chain was recovered during a study of T cells after yellow fever vaccination. Study-level results: Overlap between CD4 and CD8 compartments was detected for a small share of clonotypes.

TCRdb ran MiXCR on the 5' RACE reads and lists one entry per CDR3 protein. Of about 340,000 distinct CDR3 sequences in the sample, 3.5% to 4.5% were seen once. In regard to this clonotype: Its antigen is as yet unknown.

The CDR3 has 15 residues. Trimming pared 5 bases from V and 0 bases from J, leaving 11 bases between. Looked up from germline, CDR1 is SGHTA and CDR2 is FQGNSA. The source is a man in his late teens or twenties who received the YFV17D yellow fever vaccine. The sequenced sample was PBMCs, obtained 5 days after the yellow fever booster vaccination. This sequence joins TRBV7-2 and TRBJ2-1; weak D call: TRBD1 (5 bases). CDR3 region: CASSPGHASYNEQFF. CDR3 sequence (DNA): TGTGCCAGCAGCCCTGGACATGCCTCCTACAATGAGCAGTTCTTC.